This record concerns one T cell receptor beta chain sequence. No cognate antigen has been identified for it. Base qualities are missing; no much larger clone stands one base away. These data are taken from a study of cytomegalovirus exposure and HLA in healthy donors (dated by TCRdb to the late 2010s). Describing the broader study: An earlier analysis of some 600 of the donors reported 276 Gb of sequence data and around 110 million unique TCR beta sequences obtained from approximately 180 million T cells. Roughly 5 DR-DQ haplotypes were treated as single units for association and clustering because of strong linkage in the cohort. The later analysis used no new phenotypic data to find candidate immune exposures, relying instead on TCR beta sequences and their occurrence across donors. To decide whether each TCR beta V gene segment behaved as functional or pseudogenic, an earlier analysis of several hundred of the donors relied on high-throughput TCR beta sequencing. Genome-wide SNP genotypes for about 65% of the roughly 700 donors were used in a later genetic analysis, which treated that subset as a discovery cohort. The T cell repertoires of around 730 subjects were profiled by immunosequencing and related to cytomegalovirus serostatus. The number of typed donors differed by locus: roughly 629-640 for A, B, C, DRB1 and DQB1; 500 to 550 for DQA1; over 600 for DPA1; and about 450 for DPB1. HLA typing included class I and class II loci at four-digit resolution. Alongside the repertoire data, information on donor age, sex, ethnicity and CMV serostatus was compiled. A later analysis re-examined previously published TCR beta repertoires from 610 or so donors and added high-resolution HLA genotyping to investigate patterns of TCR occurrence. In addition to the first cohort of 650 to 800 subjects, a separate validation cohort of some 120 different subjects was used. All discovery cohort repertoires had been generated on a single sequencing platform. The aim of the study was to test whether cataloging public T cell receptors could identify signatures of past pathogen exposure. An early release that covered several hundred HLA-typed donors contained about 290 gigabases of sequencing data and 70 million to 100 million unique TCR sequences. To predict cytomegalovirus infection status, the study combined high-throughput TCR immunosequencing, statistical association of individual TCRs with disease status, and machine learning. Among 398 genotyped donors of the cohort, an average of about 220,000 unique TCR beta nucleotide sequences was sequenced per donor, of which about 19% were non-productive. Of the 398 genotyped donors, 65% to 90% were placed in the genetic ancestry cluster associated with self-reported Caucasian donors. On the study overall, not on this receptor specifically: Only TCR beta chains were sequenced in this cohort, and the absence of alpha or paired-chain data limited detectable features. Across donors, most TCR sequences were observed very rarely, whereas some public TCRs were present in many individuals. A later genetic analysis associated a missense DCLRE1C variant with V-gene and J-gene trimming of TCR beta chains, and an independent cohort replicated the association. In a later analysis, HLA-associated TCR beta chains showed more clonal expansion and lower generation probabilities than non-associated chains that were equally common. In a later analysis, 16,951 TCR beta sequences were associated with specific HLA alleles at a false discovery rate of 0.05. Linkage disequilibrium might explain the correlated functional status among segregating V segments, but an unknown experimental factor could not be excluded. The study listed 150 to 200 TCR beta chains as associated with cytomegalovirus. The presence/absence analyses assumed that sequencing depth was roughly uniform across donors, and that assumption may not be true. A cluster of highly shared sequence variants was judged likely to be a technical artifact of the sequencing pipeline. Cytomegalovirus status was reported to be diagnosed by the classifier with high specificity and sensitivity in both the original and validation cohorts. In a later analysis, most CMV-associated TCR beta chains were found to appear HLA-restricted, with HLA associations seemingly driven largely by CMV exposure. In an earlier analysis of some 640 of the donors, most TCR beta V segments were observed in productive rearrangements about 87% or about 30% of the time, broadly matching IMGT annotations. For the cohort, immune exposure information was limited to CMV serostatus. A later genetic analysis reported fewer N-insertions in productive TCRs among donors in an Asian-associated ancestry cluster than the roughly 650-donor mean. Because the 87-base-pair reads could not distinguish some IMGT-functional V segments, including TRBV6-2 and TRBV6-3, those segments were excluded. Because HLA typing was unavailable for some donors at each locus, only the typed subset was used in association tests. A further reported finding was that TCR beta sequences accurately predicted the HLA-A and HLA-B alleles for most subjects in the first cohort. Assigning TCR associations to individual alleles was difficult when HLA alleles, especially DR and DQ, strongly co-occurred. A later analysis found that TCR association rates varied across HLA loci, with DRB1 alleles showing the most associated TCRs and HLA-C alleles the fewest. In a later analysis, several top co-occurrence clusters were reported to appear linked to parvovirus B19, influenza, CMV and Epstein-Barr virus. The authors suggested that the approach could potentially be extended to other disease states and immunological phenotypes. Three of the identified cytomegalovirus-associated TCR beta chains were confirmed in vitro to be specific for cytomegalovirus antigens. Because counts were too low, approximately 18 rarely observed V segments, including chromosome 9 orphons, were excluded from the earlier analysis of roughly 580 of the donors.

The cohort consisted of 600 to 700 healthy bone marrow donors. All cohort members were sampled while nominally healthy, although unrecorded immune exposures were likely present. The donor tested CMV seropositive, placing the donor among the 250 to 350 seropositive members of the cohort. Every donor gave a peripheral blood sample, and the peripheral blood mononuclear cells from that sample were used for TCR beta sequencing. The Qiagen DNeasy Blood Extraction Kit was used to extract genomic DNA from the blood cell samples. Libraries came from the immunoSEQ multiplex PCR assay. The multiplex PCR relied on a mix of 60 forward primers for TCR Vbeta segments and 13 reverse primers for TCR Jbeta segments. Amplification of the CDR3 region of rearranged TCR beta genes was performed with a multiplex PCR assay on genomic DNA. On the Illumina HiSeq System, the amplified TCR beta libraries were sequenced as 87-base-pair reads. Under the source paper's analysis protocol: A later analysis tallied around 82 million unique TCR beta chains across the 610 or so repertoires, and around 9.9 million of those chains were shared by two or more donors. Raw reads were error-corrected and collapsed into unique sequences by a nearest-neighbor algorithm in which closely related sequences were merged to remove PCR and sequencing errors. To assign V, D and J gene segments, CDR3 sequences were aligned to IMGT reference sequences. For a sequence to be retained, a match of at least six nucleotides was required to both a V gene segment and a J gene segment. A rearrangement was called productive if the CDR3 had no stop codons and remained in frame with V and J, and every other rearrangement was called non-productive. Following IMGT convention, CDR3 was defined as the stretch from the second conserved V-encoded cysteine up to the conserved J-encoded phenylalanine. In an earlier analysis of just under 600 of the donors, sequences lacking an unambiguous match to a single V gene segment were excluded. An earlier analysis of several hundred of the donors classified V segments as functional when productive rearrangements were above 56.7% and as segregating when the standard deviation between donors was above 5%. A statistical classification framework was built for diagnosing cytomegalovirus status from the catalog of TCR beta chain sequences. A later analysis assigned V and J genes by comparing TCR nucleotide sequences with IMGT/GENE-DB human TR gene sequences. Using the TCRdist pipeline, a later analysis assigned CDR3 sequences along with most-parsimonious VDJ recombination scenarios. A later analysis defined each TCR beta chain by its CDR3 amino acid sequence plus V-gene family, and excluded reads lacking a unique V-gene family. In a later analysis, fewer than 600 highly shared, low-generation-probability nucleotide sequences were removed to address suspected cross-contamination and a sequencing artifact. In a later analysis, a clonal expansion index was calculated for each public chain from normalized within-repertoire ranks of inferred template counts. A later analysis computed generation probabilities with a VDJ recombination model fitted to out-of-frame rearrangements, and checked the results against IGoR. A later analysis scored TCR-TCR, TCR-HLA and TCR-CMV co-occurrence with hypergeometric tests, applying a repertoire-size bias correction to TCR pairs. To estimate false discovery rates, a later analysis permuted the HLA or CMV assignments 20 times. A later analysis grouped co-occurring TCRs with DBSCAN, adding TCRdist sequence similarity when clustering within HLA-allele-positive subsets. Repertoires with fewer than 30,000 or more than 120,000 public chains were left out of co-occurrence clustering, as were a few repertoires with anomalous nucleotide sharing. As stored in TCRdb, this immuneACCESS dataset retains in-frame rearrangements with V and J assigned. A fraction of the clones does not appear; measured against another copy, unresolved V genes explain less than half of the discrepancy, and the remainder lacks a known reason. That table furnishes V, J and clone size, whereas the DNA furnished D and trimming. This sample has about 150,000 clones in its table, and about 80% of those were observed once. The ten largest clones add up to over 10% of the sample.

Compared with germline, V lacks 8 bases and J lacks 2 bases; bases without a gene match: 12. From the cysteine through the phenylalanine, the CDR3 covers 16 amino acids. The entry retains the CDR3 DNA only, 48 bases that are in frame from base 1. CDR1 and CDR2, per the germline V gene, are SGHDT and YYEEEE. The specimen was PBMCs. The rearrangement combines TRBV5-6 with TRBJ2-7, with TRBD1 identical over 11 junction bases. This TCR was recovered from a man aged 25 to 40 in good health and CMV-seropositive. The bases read TGTGCCAGTACGAATGAACCGGGACAGGGGGCCTACGAGCAGTACTTC. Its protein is CASTNEPGQGAYEQYF.